This T cell receptor (beta chain) comes out of a study of T cells in localized non-small cell lung cancer. Trimming removed 1 base from V and 4 bases from J; junction bases left unmatched: 6. Germline V lookup: CDR1 SGHRS, CDR2 YFSETQ. This CDR3 comprises 15 residues. Produced via immunoSEQ multiplex PCR; TCRdb's table is partial and in-frame only. The table has roughly 4,000 clones, about 35% seen once; the top ten hold roughly 6.6%. With respect to this clone: Antigen specificity is unknown.

Findings and caveats of the study: Adjacent lung exhibited a median of approximately 59 among the 100 most abundant tumor clones. Sequencing, confined to only one tumor region, leaves heterogeneity possible. T cell clonality was highest in uninvolved adjacent lung, above tumor.

The sequence was collected from a woman aged 35 to 70 with stage I lung adenocarcinoma. The chain couples TRBV5-1 to TRBJ2-7; 9 bases agree with TRBD1. The starting material was normal lung tissue next to the tumor, obtained before any cancer treatment. CDR3: CASSLTQTGGYEQYF. DNA for the CDR3: TGCGCCAGCAGCTTGACTCAGACAGGGGGGTACGAGCAGTACTTC. Supplemented by reference TRBV5-1 and TRBJ2-7, the full variable domain reads KAGVTQTPRYLIKTRGQQVTLSCSPISGHRSVSWYQQTPGQGLQFLFEYFSETQRNKGNFPGRFSGRQFSNSRSEMNVSTLELGDSALYLCASSLTQTGGYEQYFGPGTRLTVT.